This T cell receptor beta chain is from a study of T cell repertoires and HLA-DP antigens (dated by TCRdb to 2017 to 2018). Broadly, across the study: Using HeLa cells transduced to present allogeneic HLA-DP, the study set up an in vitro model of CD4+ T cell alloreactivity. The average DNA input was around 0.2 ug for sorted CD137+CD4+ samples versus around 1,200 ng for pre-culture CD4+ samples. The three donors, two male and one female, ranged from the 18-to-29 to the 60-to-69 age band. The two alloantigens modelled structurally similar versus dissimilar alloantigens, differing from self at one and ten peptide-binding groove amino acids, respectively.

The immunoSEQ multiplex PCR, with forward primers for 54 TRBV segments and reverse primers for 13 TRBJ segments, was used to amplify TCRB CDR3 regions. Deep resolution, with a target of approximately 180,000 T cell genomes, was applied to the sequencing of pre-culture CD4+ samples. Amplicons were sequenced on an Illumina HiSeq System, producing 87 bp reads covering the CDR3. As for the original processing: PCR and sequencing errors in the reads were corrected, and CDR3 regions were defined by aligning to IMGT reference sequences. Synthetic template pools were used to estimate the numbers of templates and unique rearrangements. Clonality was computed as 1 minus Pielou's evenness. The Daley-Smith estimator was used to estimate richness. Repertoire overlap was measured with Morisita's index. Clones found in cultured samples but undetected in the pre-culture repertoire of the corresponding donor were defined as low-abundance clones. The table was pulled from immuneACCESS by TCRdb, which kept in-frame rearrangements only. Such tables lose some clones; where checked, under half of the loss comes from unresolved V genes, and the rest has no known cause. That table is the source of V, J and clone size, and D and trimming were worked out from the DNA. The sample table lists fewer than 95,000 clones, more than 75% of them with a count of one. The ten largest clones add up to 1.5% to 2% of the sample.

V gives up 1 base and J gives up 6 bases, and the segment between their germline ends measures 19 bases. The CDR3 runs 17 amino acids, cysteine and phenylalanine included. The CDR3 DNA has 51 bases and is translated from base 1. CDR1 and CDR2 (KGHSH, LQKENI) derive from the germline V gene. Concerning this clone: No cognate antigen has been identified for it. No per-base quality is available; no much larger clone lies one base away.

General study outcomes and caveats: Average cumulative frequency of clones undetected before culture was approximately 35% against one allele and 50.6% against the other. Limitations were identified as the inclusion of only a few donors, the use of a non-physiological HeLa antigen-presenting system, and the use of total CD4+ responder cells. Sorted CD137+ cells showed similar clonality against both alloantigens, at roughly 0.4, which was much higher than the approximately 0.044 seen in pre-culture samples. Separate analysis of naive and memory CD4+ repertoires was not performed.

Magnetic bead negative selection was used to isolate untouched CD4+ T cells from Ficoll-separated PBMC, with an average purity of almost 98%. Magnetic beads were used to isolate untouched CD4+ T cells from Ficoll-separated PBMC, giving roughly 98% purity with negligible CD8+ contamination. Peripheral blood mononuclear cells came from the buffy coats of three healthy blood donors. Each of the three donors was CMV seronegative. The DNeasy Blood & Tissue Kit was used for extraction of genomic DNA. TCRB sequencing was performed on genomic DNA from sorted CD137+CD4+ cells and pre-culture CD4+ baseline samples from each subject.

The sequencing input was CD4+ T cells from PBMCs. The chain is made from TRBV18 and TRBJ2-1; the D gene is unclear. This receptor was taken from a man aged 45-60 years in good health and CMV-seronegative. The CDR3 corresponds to CASSPLRRTDRLNEQFF. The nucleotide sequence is TGTGCCAGCTCACCACTTAGGCGGACGGATCGTCTCAATGAGCAGTTCTTC.